What follows is one TCR beta chain and its context. What it binds is unknown. Germline V gene data show CDR1 as MNHEY and CDR2 as SMNVEV (reference sequence). CDR3 size: 13 residues. V was pared by 6 bases and J by 1 base, with 9 bases between. These data belong to a study of shared clonotypes between healthy human individuals. Study-wide background: The composition of the donors was a couple of women and a few men aged 18 to 49.

Sequencing was performed with immunoSEQ multiplex PCR; in TCRdb, only in-frame clones are kept and a portion is missing. The sample includes 470,000 or so clones, over 70% of them seen just once. Adults of Caucasian background living in Nashville, Tennessee made up all donors. Findings and limits, study-wide: Blood alone was sampled, and tissue repertoires likely differ. Measured sharing among donors was expected to vary with sequencing depth.

Sequences were obtained from PBMCs. The chain carries TRBV27 and TRBJ2-5, with D unclear. The TCR sequence derives from a middle-aged woman in good health. Some clones in this sample may be carry-over from other donors' samples. The DNA of the CDR3 is TGTGCCAGCAGAACTACGCTCCAAGAGACCCAGTACTTC. This gives the protein CASRTTLQETQYF.